This passage covers 19 T cell receptor beta chains from one sample sequenced in a study of identical twins (dated by TCRdb to the mid-2010s). Libraries were made using 5' RACE. Reads for this sample came from an Illumina HiSeq 2000. TCRdb applied fastp at Q25 and MiXCR to the public reads, then kept only in-frame beta chains. Identical CDR3 proteins give one entry, which carries the most common genes and DNA. This sample comprises nearly 650,000 distinct CDR3 sequences, under 8.5% of them detected only once. Around 1.6% of the sample lies in the top ten. These records were also assigned to another study, of yellow fever vaccine responses in identical twins.

Sequencing was carried out using PBMCs. The source of these receptors is a woman aged 18-30 years in good health.

The V and J genes are TRBV12-3 or TRBV12-4 and TRBJ2-2, with 10 bases fitting TRBD1. The ends lost 6 bases at V and 5 bases at J; junction bases unmatched: 9. This CDR3 is 16 amino acids long. Written as DNA, the CDR3 is TGTGCCAGCAGCAGAGGCCGGACAGGGGGGACCGGGGAGCTGTTTTTT. It encodes CASSRGRTGGTGELFF.

This clonotype was counted ten times or more. The rearrangement uses TRBV2 and TRBJ2-5; 9 bases fit TRBD2. Germline CDR1 and CDR2: SNHLY and FYNNEI. The ends lost 6 bases at V and 5 bases at J; junction bases unmatched: 10. The CDR3 is 15 amino acids. The CDR3 sequence: CASSRGGLASETQYF. The CDR3 nucleotides read TGTGCCAGCAGCCGCGGGGGACTAGCAAGTGAGACCCAGTACTTC. The full variable domain, its missing parts supplied by reference TRBV2 and TRBJ2-5, is EPEVTQTPSHQVTQMGQEVILRCVPISNHLYFYWYRQILGQKVEFLVSFYNNEISEKSEIFDDQFSVERPDGSNFTLKIRSTKLEDSAMYFCASSRGGLASETQYFGPGTRLLVL.

A few counts support this clonotype. The rearrangement uses TRBV27 and TRBJ2-3, with a possible D match to TRBD2 (5 bases). V lost 3 bases, J lost 6 bases, and 10 bases lay in between. Germline V gene lookup returns CDR1 MNHEY and CDR2 SMNVEV (reference sequence). CDR3 length equals 13 residues. In DNA form, the CDR3 reads TGTGCCAGCAGTTTCCGGGAATACGATACGCAGTATTTT. The encoded protein is CASSFREYDTQYF.

This clonotype was recorded at least ten times. The rearrangement joins TRBV20-1 to TRBJ1-6, with D unresolved. Deletions cut 3 bases from V and 9 bases from J, with 15 bases between. This CDR3 has 14 residues. Germline CDR1 is DFQATT and CDR2 is SNEGSKA (reference sequence). CDR3 sequence (DNA): TGCAGTGCTAGTATTCCGAGATTAGGTTCACCCCTCCACTTT. Protein: CSASIPRLGSPLHF.

This clonotype was counted ten times or more. The gene calls are TRBV5-1 and TRBJ1-2; D remains ambiguous. Per germline, CDR1 SGHRS and CDR2 YFSETQ. The CDR3 loop spans 14 amino acids. Trimming cost V 0 bases and J 13 bases, with 19 bases left between them. The CDR3 bases are TGCGCCAGCAGCTTGGAGGCAGGCTCCGCATTCTGCACCTTC. This sequence encodes CASSLEAGSAFCTF.

A few counts support this clonotype. This chain connects TRBV29-1 to TRBJ2-3; D remains unclear. V gave up 4 bases and J gave up 5 bases, with 16 bases separating them. The CDR3 sequence is 14 residues long. Germline values: CDR1 SQVTM, CDR2 ANQGSEA. CDR3 coding DNA: TGCAGCGTTGTGGTACAGTCTGGGGTAGATACGCAGTATTTT. Translating it yields CSVVVQSGVDTQYF.

This clonotype was picked up a small number of times. The chain carries TRBV12-3 or TRBV12-4 and TRBJ2-2; 8 bases map to TRBD1. V lost 5 bases and J lost 5; bases outside the gene matches: 4. The CDR3 sequence is 14 residues long. The CDR3 here is CASSVNRGTGELFF. The CDR3 DNA reads TGTGCCAGCAGTGTCAACAGGGGGACCGGGGAGCTGTTTTTT.

This clonotype came up a few times. The chain combines TRBV7-2 with TRBJ2-2; D is possibly TRBD1 or TRBD2 (5 bases each). Germline assignment: CDR1 SGHTA and CDR2 FQGNSA. CDR3 length equals 16 residues. Trimming left V 5 bases short and J 0 bases short, with 13 bases between. DNA of the CDR3: TGTGCCAGCAGCCCCGCTGGGGGAACGAACACCGGGGAGCTGTTTTTT. The encoded protein is CASSPAGGTNTGELFF.

This clonotype was counted many times. This CDR3 is CARTLRDRVRETQYF. The CDR3 DNA reads TGTGCCAGGACACTCCGGGACAGGGTTCGGGAGACCCAGTACTTC. The rearrangement uses TRBV25-1 and TRBJ2-5, with 9 positions matching TRBD1. The germline V gene has CDR1 MGHDK and CDR2 SYGVNS. This CDR3 has 15 amino acids. V shed 9 bases, J shed 5 bases, and the junction held 13 bases outside the gene matches.

The chain joins TRBV12-3 or TRBV12-4 to TRBJ2-1, with D possibly being TRBD1 or TRBD2 (7 bases each). V was pared by 5 bases and J by 5 bases, with 16 bases between. CDR3 length: 15 residues. The CDR3 spells CASSQWEGANNEQFF. As DNA, the CDR3 is TGTGCCAGCAGTCAATGGGAGGGGGCTAACAATGAGCAGTTCTTC.

J is TRBJ1-2 and V is TRBV28; 7 bases fit TRBD1. The CDR3 spans 14 residues. Germline values: CDR1 MDHEN, CDR2 SYDVKM. Trimming cost V 7 bases and J 7 bases; bases outside gene matches: 12. The CDR3 DNA reads as TGTGCCAGCAAACCCACAGGGGCAAAAGGTGGCTACACCTTC. It is translated as CASKPTGAKGGYTF.

This clonotype was counted at least ten times. The rearrangement links TRBV5-1 to TRBJ1-5; D perhaps matches TRBD1 (5 bases). Trimming shortened V by 0 bases and J by 5 bases, and 6 bases separated the two germline ends. Germline CDR1 SGHRS, CDR2 YFSETQ. The CDR3 runs to 13 residues. CDR3 sequence (DNA): TGCGCCAGCAGCTTGGAGGGGCATCAGCCCCAGCATTTT. Encoded protein: CASSLEGHQPQHF. Using reference TRBV5-1 and TRBJ1-5 for the parts outside the CDR3, the full variable domain is KAGVTQTPRYLIKTRGQQVTLSCSPISGHRSVSWYQQTPGQGLQFLFEYFSETQRNKGNFPGRFSGRQFSNSRSEMNVSTLELGDSALYLCASSLEGHQPQHFGDGTRLSIL.

This clonotype was seen ten or more times. This chain joins TRBV2 and TRBJ1-1; D uncertain. V dropped 0 bases and J dropped 1 base, with 12 bases sitting between them. CDR1 is SNHLY, CDR2 FYNNEI, per germline. This CDR3 has 16 amino acids. The DNA for the CDR3 is TGTGCCAGCAGTGAAGCGAGGGCCTCGGGGAACACTGAAGCTTTCTTT. It encodes CASSEARASGNTEAFF.

The V gene is TRBV28, the J gene TRBJ2-4; 14 bases agree with TRBD2. The V segment lost 5 bases and the J segment 6 bases; nucleotides outside the gene matches: 9. Germline V gene data show CDR1 as MDHEN and CDR2 as SYDVKM. There are 17 residues in the CDR3. The CDR3 spells CASSPRLAGGPRNIQYF. CDR3 DNA: TGTGCCAGCAGTCCACGACTAGCGGGGGGGCCTAGAAACATTCAGTACTTC. The whole variable domain, remainder taken from reference TRBV28 and TRBJ2-4, is DVKVTQSSRYLVKRTGEKVFLECVQDMDHENMFWYRQDPGLGLRLIYFSYDVKMKEKGDIPEGYSVSREKKERFSLILESASTNQTSMYLCASSPRLAGGPRNIQYFGAGTRLSVL.

This clonotype was picked up many times. The J gene is TRBJ1-5, the V gene TRBV10-3; D might be TRBD1 (5 bases). This CDR3 is 16 amino acids long. V gave up 0 bases and J gave up 5 bases, with 14 bases separating them. CDR1 ENHRY and CDR2 SYGVKD come from the germline V gene. The CDR3 loop is CAISESAGGRYQPQHF. In DNA form, the CDR3 reads TGTGCCATCAGTGAGTCGGCCGGGGGTCGATATCAGCCCCAGCATTTT.

The chain uses TRBV6-1 and TRBJ2-2; 7 nucleotides agree with TRBD1. Looked up from germline, CDR1 is MNHNS and CDR2 is SASEGT. V trimming: 6 bases; J trimming: 3 bases; junction bases outside the gene matches: 10. The CDR3 is 16 residues long. Here the CDR3 reads CASRLPGQTHTGELFF. In DNA, the CDR3 is TGTGCCAGCAGACTCCCGGGACAGACACACACCGGGGAGCTGTTTTTT.

This clonotype was recorded at least ten times. The J gene is TRBJ2-7, the V gene TRBV29-1; possibly TRBD1 for D (5 bases). There are 12 residues in the CDR3. Germline V gene lookup returns CDR1 SQVTM and CDR2 ANQGSEA. The V end lost 4 bases, the J end lost 3 bases, and 10 bases lay between the germline ends. CDR3 residues: CSVVDTFYEQYV. Written as DNA, the CDR3 is TGCAGCGTTGTGGACACTTTCTACGAGCAGTACGTC.

This clonotype was picked up many times. The rearrangement links TRBV29-1 to TRBJ2-4; TRBD2 agrees at 9 bases. The CDR3 spans 12 residues. From germline, CDR1 is SQVTM and CDR2 ANQGSEA. J gave up 6 bases and V 8 bases, and 5 bases lay outside the gene matches. The DNA of the CDR3 is TGCAGCATTAGACTAGCGGCAAACATTCAGTACTTC. This codes for CSIRLAANIQYF.

The genes are TRBV10-3 and TRBJ2-2; 7 bases fit TRBD1. Germline V gene lookup returns CDR1 ENHRY and CDR2 SYGVKD. This CDR3 has 13 residues. The trim removed 3 bases at V and 6 bases at J, leaving 1 base unmatched. The CDR3 DNA reads TGTGCCATCAGTGAAGGACAGGCCGGGGAGCTGTTTTTT. This translates into CAISEGQAGELFF.